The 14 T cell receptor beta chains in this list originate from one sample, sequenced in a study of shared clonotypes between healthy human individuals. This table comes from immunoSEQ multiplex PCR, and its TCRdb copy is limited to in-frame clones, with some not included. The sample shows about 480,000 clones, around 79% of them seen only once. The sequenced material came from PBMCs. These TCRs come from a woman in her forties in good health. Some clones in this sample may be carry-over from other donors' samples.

In DNA form, the CDR3 reads TGTGCCGGAACGCGGCGTTTTGACACTGAAGCTTTCTTT. Protein: CAGTRRFDTEAFF. The chain employs TRBV7-9 and TRBJ1-1; D gene unclear. Germline V gene lookup returns CDR1 SEHNR and CDR2 FQNEAQ (reference sequence). The CDR3 is made up of 13 amino acids. V lost 11 bases and J 3 bases, leaving 16 bases between the germline ends.

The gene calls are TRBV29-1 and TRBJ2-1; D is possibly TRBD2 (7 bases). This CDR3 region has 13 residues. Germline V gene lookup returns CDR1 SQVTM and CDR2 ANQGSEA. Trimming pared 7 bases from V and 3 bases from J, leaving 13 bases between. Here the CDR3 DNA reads TGCAGCGCCTTCGGGGGGCTCTACAATGAGCAGTTCTTC. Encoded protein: CSAFGGLYNEQFF.

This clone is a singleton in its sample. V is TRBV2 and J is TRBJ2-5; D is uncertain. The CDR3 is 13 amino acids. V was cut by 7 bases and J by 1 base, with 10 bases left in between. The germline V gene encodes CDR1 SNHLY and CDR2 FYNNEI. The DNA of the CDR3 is TGTGCCAGCAAAGTGAACAGCCAAGAGACCCAGTACTTC. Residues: CASKVNSQETQYF.

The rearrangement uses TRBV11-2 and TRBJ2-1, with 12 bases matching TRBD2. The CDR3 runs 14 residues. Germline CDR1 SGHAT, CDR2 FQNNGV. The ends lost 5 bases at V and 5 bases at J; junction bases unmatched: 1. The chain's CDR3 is CASSLAGGNNEQFF. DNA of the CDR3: TGTGCCAGCAGCCTAGCGGGAGGGAACAATGAGCAGTTCTTC.

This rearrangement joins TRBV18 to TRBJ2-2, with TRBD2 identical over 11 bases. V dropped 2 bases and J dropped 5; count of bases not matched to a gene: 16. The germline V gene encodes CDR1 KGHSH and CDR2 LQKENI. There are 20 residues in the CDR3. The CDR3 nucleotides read TGTGCCAGCTCACCAAGGGGTCCACTAGCGGGAGCGAGACGTACCGGGGAGCTGTTTTTT. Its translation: CASSPRGPLAGARRTGELFF.

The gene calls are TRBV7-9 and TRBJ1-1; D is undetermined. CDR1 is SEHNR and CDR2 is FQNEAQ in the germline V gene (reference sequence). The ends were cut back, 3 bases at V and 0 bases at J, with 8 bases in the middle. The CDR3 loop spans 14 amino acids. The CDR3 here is CASSFGMLNTEAFF. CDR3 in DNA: TGTGCCAGCAGCTTCGGGATGTTGAACACTGAAGCTTTCTTT.

The CDR3 reads CASSGGRVWLGANYGYTF. In DNA form, the CDR3 reads TGTGCCAGCAGTGGGGGACGGGTATGGCTGGGGGCGAACTATGGCTACACCTTC. The chain carries TRBV6-1 and TRBJ1-2; maybe TRBD1 (6 bases). CDR3 size: 18 residues. Germline V gene lookup returns CDR1 MNHNS and CDR2 SASEGT. V was cut by 4 bases and J by 2 bases, with 23 bases left in between.

CDR3 residues: CASRGATGDYNEQFF. The DNA for the CDR3 is TGTGCCAGCAGGGGTGCGACAGGGGACTACAATGAGCAGTTCTTC. The chain joins TRBV28 to TRBJ2-1, with 8 nucleotides matching TRBD1. Germline V gene lookup returns CDR1 MDHEN and CDR2 SYDVKM. V dropped 6 bases and J dropped 3; count of bases not matched to a gene: 7. This CDR3 region has 15 residues.

The CDR3: CASSEAGGANYGYTF. The CDR3 bases are TGTGCCAGCAGTGAAGCGGGGGGAGCTAACTATGGCTACACCTTC. V gene TRBV28 combines with J gene TRBJ1-2; possible D gene TRBD1, 5 bases. CDR1 is MDHEN, CDR2 SYDVKM, per germline. Trimming pared 5 bases from V and 0 bases from J, leaving 13 bases between. This CDR3 spans 15 amino acids.

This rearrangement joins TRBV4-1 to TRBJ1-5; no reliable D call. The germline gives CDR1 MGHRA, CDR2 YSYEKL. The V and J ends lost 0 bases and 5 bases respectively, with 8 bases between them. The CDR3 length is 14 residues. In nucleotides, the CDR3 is TGCGCCAGCAGCCAAGACGGCCGCGATCAGCCCCAGCATTTT. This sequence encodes CASSQDGRDQPQHF.

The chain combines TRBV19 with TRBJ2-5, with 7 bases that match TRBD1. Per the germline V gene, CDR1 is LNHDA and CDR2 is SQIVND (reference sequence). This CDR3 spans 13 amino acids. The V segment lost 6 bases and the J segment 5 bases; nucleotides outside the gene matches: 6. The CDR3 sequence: CASRTGAGETQYF. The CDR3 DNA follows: TGTGCCAGTAGAACAGGGGCAGGGGAGACCCAGTACTTC.

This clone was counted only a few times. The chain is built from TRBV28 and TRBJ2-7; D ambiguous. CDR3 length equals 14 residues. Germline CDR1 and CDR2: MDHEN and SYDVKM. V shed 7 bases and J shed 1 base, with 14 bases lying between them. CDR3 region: CASTGASGSYEQYF. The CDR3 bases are TGTGCCAGCACCGGCGCAAGTGGGTCCTACGAGCAGTACTTC. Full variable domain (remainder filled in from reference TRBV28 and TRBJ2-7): DVKVTQSSRYLVKRTGEKVFLECVQDMDHENMFWYRQDPGLGLRLIYFSYDVKMKEKGDIPEGYSVSREKKERFSLILESASTNQTSMYLCASTGASGSYEQYFGPGTRLTVT.

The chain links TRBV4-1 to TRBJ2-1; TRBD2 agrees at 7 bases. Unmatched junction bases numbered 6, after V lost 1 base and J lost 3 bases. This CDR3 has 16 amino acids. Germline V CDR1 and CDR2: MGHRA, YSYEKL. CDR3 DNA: TGCGCCAGCAGCCAAGGGGGCGGGAGCCTCTACAATGAGCAGTTCTTC. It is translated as CASSQGGGSLYNEQFF.

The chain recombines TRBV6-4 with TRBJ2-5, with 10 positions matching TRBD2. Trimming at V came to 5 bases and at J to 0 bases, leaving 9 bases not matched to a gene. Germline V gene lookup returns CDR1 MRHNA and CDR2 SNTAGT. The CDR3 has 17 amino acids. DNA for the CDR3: TGTGCCAGCAGTCTACTAGCGGGGCCCTTGTACCAAGAGACCCAGTACTTC. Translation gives CASSLLAGPLYQETQYF.